Below, 8 T cell receptor beta chains from the same sample are listed, as sequenced in a study of tumor-infiltrating lymphocytes in primary liver carcinoma. Constant-region priming of 500 to 550 ng total RNA yielded TCR beta cDNA. Three-round nested multiplex PCR performed with slightly modified ARM-PCR produced the TCR beta libraries. The opening two PCR rounds, approximately 10 cycles each, paired TRBV1-TRBV30 forward primers with a C-beta reverse primer. TCRdb used MiXCR to reprocess the multiplex PCR reads, holding one entry per CDR3 protein. In the table there are some 110,000 distinct CDR3 sequences, 64% of which are singletons. The 20-30 mg bulk tissue piece was not sorted before simultaneous RNA and DNA extraction. The sample was liver tumor tissue from sampling region 3. Subset reported: tumor region T3, left-lateral pole. Receptors originate from an older woman with primary liver carcinoma and hepatitis B virus infection.

This chain joins TRBV28 and TRBJ2-5; D gene ambiguous. V was pared by 3 bases and J by 2 bases, with 22 bases between. CDR1 MDHEN and CDR2 SYDVKM come from the germline V gene. The CDR3 is made up of 18 amino acids. The CDR3 reads CASSFRFGPKVGQETQYF. The CDR3 DNA sequence: TGTGCCAGCAGTTTTAGGTTCGGGCCCAAGGTGGGGCAAGAGACCCAGTACTTC.

DNA of the CDR3: TGTGCCAGCTCCCCGCGGGACAGGGCTGGCCACGAGCAGTACTTC. Translation gives CASSPRDRAGHEQYF. The rearrangement uses TRBV28 and TRBJ2-7; the match to TRBD1 covers 9 bases. The ends lost 8 bases at V and 5 bases at J; junction bases unmatched: 13. The CDR3 extends over 15 amino acids. CDR1 is MDHEN, CDR2 SYDVKM, per germline. The full variable domain, in which reference TRBV28 and TRBJ2-7 provide the parts outside the CDR3, is DVKVTQSSRYLVKRTGEKVFLECVQDMDHENMFWYRQDPGLGLRLIYFSYDVKMKEKGDIPEGYSVSREKKERFSLILESASTNQTSMYLCASSPRDRAGHEQYFGPGTRLTVT.

Concerning this clonotype: Its ends do not fully match the called genes, so a read error is possible. V and J are TRBV5-1 and TRBJ2-2, with 11 bases identical to TRBD2. The CDR3 extends over 16 amino acids. Germline V gene sequence: CDR1 SGHRS, CDR2 YFSETQ. The CDR3 nucleotides are TGCACCAGCAGCGCTACTAGCGGGAGTAGCACCGGGGAGCTGTTTTTT. This codes for CTSSATSGSSTGELFF.

This clonotype was counted only a few times. The chain couples TRBV5-1 to TRBJ2-4, with a tentative D call TRBD1 (7 bases). The CDR3 length is 15 residues. Germline-derived CDR1 and CDR2 are SGHRS and YFSETQ. V lost 5 bases to trimming and J lost 5 bases, with 17 bases between them. The CDR3 region is CASRQGPGAENIQYF. In DNA, the CDR3 is TGCGCCAGCAGACAGGGGCCGGGGGCCGAAAACATTCAGTACTTC. The complete variable domain, with remaining parts taken from reference TRBV5-1 and TRBJ2-4, reads KAGVTQTPRYLIKTRGQQVTLSCSPISGHRSVSWYQQTPGQGLQFLFEYFSETQRNKGNFPGRFSGRQFSNSRSEMNVSTLELGDSALYLCASRQGPGAENIQYFGAGTRLSVL.

On this clonotype itself: The junction departs from germline at one end; a sequencing error may be responsible. V gene TRBV11-2 combines with J gene TRBJ2-3; D is perhaps TRBD1 (5 bases). CDR3 length: 16 amino acids. Germline CDR1 SGHAT, CDR2 FQNNGV. CDR3 bases: TGTGTCAGCAGCTCAGCCGGACATGCGATCACAGATACGCAGTATTTT. This translates into CVSSSAGHAITDTQYF.

Concerning this clonotype itself: Likely a read error: the CDR3 ends without its conserved phenylalanine or tryptophan. The chain carries TRBV11-3 and TRBJ2-5, with D perhaps being TRBD1 or TRBD2 (5 bases each). Germline V gene lookup returns CDR1 SGHNT and CDR2 YENEEA. CDR3 length: 15 amino acids. CDR3 nucleotide sequence: TGTACCAGCAACTCGCCCGGGACCGATCAAGAGACCCAGTACCTC. Translated, it gives CTSNSPGTDQETQYL.

This clonotype occurred once. The junction does not match germline at one end; this may be a read error. The V and J genes are TRBV2 and TRBJ2-5; D gene uncertain. The germline CDR1 and CDR2 sequences are SNHLY and FYNNEI. This CDR3 comprises 11 residues. CDR3 DNA sequence: TGTGCCAGCAGTGAAGAAGAGACCCAGCACTTC. Amino acids: CASSEEETQHF.

Ten or more counts support this clonotype. J is TRBJ1-6 and V is TRBV7-8, with D possibly TRBD1 on 5 matching bases. Germline assignment: CDR1 SGHVS and CDR2 FQNEAQ. The V and J ends lost 5 bases and 9 bases respectively, with 17 bases between them. The CDR3 is 15 residues long. The CDR3 sequence: CASSVRQGPSSPLHF. In DNA form, the CDR3 reads TGTGCCAGCAGCGTTAGGCAGGGTCCGAGTTCACCCCTCCACTTT.